The sample holds many counts of the clone carrying this T cell receptor beta chain. What it recognizes is unknown. The data are from a study of molecular identifiers for immune sequencing clone quantification. The V end was cut by 8 bases, the J end by 3 bases, with 8 bases between. The CDR3 totals 12 residues. The germline CDR1 and CDR2 sequences are ENHRY and SYGVKD. Study results and limitations: Underestimated sizes of highly expanded clones could result from identical TCR molecules that share a barcode. Detection of one spiked Jurkat cell's TCR RNA reportedly worked in 1 million or so naive cells.

TCRdb used MiXCR to reprocess the PCR reads, holding one entry per CDR3 protein. The data show about 65,000 distinct CDR3 sequences, around a sixth seen once. Researchers sorted naive CD8 T cells as cells that were CD8+CD4-CCR7+CD45RA+. This receptor was obtained from a human donor in good health. Some libraries in this study had Jurkat cell RNA spiked in. The chain links TRBV10-3 to TRBJ1-5; unclear D gene. Sequencing used naive CD8+ T cells from blood, with Jurkat cell RNA spiked in. Subset in this sample: FACS-sorted CD8+CD4-CCR7+CD45RA+ naive T cells. CDR3 residues: CAISTDNQPQHF. In DNA, the CDR3 is TGTGCCATCTCGACGGACAATCAGCCCCAGCATTTT.